This T cell receptor (beta chain) was observed in a study of cytomegalovirus exposure and HLA in healthy donors. General study findings and limits: Earlier findings revealed that most TCR beta V segments proved productive either about 90% or about 30% of the time. When a later analysis compared HLA-associated TCR beta chains with equally common others, the HLA-associated chains turned out to be more clonally expanded and to have lower generation probabilities. Links to common viral pathogens appeared, in a later analysis, for several of the most significant clusters.

Of note for this clone: The antigen is unknown.

Between the trimmed V and J ends, which lost 2 bases and 5 bases, there was a span of 12 bases. The CDR3 loop spans 15 amino acids. Germline-derived CDR1 and CDR2 are SGHVS and FQNEAQ. This PCR relied on a set of 60 Vbeta primers and 13 Jbeta primers. Profiled with immunoSEQ multiplex PCR; TCRdb holds only in-frame clones, not every one. The table shows under 130,000 clones, with 70% to 80% occurring only once. Source material: PBMCs. This sequence joins TRBV7-8 and TRBJ2-2, with D possibly TRBD2 on 7 matching bases. The source of this sequence is a female donor in good health and CMV-seropositive. The CDR3 DNA is TGTGCCAGCAGCTTATCCCGGGGGGCGACCGGGGAGCTGTTTTTT. Translating gives CASSLSRGATGELFF.